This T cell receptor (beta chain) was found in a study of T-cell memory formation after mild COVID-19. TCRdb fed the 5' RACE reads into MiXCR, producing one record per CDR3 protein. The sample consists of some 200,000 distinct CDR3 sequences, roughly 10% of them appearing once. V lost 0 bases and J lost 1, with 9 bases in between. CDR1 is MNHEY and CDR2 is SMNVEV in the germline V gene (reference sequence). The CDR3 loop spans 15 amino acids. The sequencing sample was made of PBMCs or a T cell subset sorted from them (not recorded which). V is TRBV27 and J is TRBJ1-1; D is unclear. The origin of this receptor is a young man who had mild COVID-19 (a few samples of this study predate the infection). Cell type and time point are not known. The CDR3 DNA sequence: TGTGCCAGCAGTTTATCAGGCACAACGAACACTGAAGCTTTCTTT. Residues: CASSLSGTTNTEAFF.